The sequence of this T cell receptor beta chain was determined in a study of blood T cells in healthy people across ages. A second PCR, run for about 7 to 12 cycles, used a sample-barcoded 5' primer plus a J-beta primer mix. TCRdb used MiXCR to reprocess the 5' RACE reads, holding one entry per CDR3 protein. The repertoire holds over 750,000 distinct CDR3 sequences, with 25% as singletons. The sample holds a few counts of this clonotype. Its target is unknown. The CDR3 spans 15 residues. CDR1 and CDR2 (germline): MGHRA, YSYEKL. Whole-study results and caveats: As age increased, TCR beta diversity per million T cells fell in a roughly linear fashion.

The same sample was also studied in work on T cells of mothers and their children. That paper notes: The second PCR's M1S primer added sample barcodes and 2-4 random nucleotides.

Sequencing input: blood. The receptor comes from a boy between 5 and 17 years old in good health. The genes are TRBV4-1 and TRBJ2-5; TRBD2 matches 7 bases. The J call may be in error: the DNA end matches TRBJ2-7 better. CDR3 protein: CASSLGGGESYEQYF. The CDR3 DNA reads as TGCGCCAGCAGCCTCGGTGGGGGGGAGTCCTACGAGCAGTACTTC.